These 31 T cell receptor beta chains were all obtained from the same sample, sequenced in a study of cytomegalovirus exposure and HLA in healthy donors. It was with 60 Vbeta and 13 Jbeta primers that the PCR ran. Measured with immunoSEQ multiplex PCR; TCRdb has only the in-frame clones, and not every one. The table shows roughly 190,000 clones, with about 10% occurring only once. The sample was PBMCs. These receptor sequences come from a woman aged 25 to 39 in good health and CMV-seropositive.

This chain connects TRBV30 to TRBJ1-5, with D uncertain. CDR3 size: 14 residues. V was trimmed by 2 bases and J by 3 bases, leaving 11 bases between them. Germline-derived CDR1 and CDR2 are GTSNPN and SVGIG (reference sequence). The chain's CDR3 is CAWSPREFNQPQHF. The CDR3 region has the DNA TGTGCCTGGAGTCCCCGAGAGTTCAATCAGCCCCAGCATTTT.

The chain couples TRBV7-9 to TRBJ2-3; tentatively, D is TRBD2 (9 bases). This CDR3 contains 17 residues. V was trimmed by 6 bases and J by 10 bases, leaving 29 bases between them. Germline loops: CDR1 SEHNR, CDR2 FQNEAQ (reference sequence). The DNA of the CDR3 is TGTGCCAGCAGTCTTCCCGGGACTAGCCTGCACAGGGGGGCGCAGTATTTT. Translated, it gives CASSLPGTSLHRGAQYF. The full variable domain, its missing parts supplied by reference TRBV7-9 and TRBJ2-3, is DTGVSQNPRHKITKRGQNVTFRCDPISEHNRLYWYRQTLGQGPEFLTYFQNEAQLEKSRLLSDRFSAERPKGSFSTLEIQRTEQGDSAMYLCASSLPGTSLHRGAQYFGPGTRLTVL.

The chain combines TRBV5-4 with TRBJ2-7, with TRBD2 as a possible D gene (5 bases). Between the trimmed V and J ends, which lost 0 bases and 3 bases, there was a span of 10 bases. Per germline, CDR1 SGHNT and CDR2 YYREEE (reference sequence). The CDR3 is 14 amino acids. CDR3 in amino acids: CASSLGLSNYEQYF. As DNA, the CDR3 is TGTGCCAGCAGCTTGGGACTATCCAACTACGAGCAGTACTTC.

This clone was observed a few times. The V and J genes are TRBV19 and TRBJ1-5, with unresolved D. The CDR3 consists of 13 residues. Germline CDR1 reads LNHDA; CDR2 reads SQIVND (reference sequence). The V end was cut by 9 bases, the J end by 6 bases, with 15 bases between. Here the CDR3 reads CASAPDLVQPQHF. CDR3 in DNA: TGTGCCAGCGCACCAGATCTGGTTCAGCCCCAGCATTTT. The variable domain in full, with the rest retrieved from reference TRBV19 and TRBJ1-5, is DGGITQSPKYLFRKEGQNVTLSCEQNLNHDAMYWYRQDPGQGLRLIYYSQIVNDFQKGDIAEGYSVSREKKESFPLTVTSAQKNPTAFYLCASAPDLVQPQHFGDGTRLSIL.

V is TRBV19 and J is TRBJ2-5; 9 positions match TRBD1. V shed 5 bases and J 6 bases; nucleotides not matched to a gene: 4. Germline CDR1 and CDR2: LNHDA and SQIVND (reference sequence). The CDR3 length is 13 residues. CDR3 residues: CASSGQGWQTQYF. The CDR3 bases are TGTGCCAGTAGTGGACAGGGGTGGCAGACCCAGTACTTC.

This clone has only a few counts. The chain couples TRBV6-6 to TRBJ2-3; weak D call: TRBD2 (6 bases). CDR3 length: 15 residues. The V gene lost 2 bases and the J gene lost 1 base, with 10 bases spanning the gap. The germline CDR1 and CDR2 sequences are MNHNY and SVGAGI (reference sequence). DNA for the CDR3: TGTGCCAGCAGTTACCCGCCTAGCGGCACAGATACGCAGTATTTT. It is translated as CASSYPPSGTDTQYF.

This chain connects TRBV6-1 to TRBJ1-1; D not certain. CDR3 length equals 14 residues. Per germline, CDR1 MNHNS and CDR2 SASEGT. With 8 bases removed from V and 0 bases from J, the gap between germline ends came to 13 bases. Here the CDR3 reads CASPAGSLNTEAFF. The CDR3 DNA reads as TGTGCCAGCCCAGCCGGGTCCCTGAACACTGAAGCTTTCTTT.

This clone was detected only a few times. The V gene is TRBV6-1, the J gene TRBJ1-2; 8 bases fit TRBD1. The germline V gene has CDR1 MNHNS and CDR2 SASEGT. Trimming cost V 7 bases and J 4 bases; bases outside gene matches: 5. The CDR3 is 13 amino acids. The CDR3 here is CASKRQGPYGYTF. In DNA form, the CDR3 reads TGTGCCAGCAAGCGACAGGGGCCCTATGGCTACACCTTC.

This clone was counted a few times. Other DNA sequences in the sample encode the same CDR3. The CDR3 sequence is CASKGDSNQPQHF. The CDR3 nucleotides are TGTGCCAGCAAAGGGGATAGCAATCAGCCCCAGCATTTT. This chain joins TRBV2 and TRBJ1-5; D may be TRBD1 (5 bases). Germline V gene lookup returns CDR1 SNHLY and CDR2 FYNNEI. There are 13 residues in the CDR3. The germline V and J ends were trimmed by 7 bases and 0 bases, with 7 bases remaining between them.

The J gene is TRBJ2-3, the V gene TRBV5-4; the match to TRBD1 covers 8 bases. The CDR3 covers 14 residues. The V gene end was trimmed by 4 bases and the J gene end by 5 bases; junction bases not matched to a gene: 6. Germline V CDR1 and CDR2: SGHNT, YYREEE (reference sequence). The CDR3 sequence: CASSLDRVKDTQYF. The CDR3 DNA follows: TGTGCCAGCAGCCTGGACAGGGTTAAAGATACGCAGTATTTT. The whole variable domain, remainder taken from reference TRBV5-4 and TRBJ2-3, is ETGVTQSPTHLIKTRGQQVTLRCSSQSGHNTVSWYQQALGQGPQFIFQYYREEENGRGNFPPRFSGLQFPNYSSELNVNALELDDSALYLCASSLDRVKDTQYFGPGTRLTVL.

This clone was recorded a few times. The CDR3 loop is CASSERDRGAEAFF. The CDR3 nucleotides are TGTGCCAGCAGTGAACGGGACAGGGGCGCTGAAGCTTTCTTT. This chain uses TRBV6-1 with TRBJ1-1; 10 bases are shared with TRBD1. The V gene end was trimmed by 2 bases and the J gene end by 6 bases; junction bases not matched to a gene: 3. Germline values: CDR1 MNHNS, CDR2 SASEGT. This CDR3 is built from 14 residues.

This clone has a handful of counts. The genes are TRBV10-3 and TRBJ2-1; 9 bases match TRBD1. The CDR3 spans 12 residues. Germline assignment: CDR1 ENHRY and CDR2 SYGVKD. V shed 9 bases, J shed 8 bases, and the junction held 5 bases outside the gene matches. The CDR3 bases are TGTGCCATGGGACAGGGTAGTCATGAGCAGTTCTTC. Protein sequence: CAMGQGSHEQFF.

The chain combines TRBV20-1 with TRBJ2-2; unclear D gene. The CDR3 sequence is 11 residues long. The V and J ends lost 6 bases and 5 bases respectively, with 7 bases between them. CDR1 and CDR2 (germline): DFQATT, SNEGSKA (reference sequence). The CDR3 here is CSAPRTGELFF. DNA of the CDR3: TGCAGTGCCCCTAGGACCGGGGAGCTGTTTTTT.

Written as DNA, the CDR3 is TGTGCCAGCAGCCAAGACGGGGGTTTCGTAGCTTTCTTT. It is translated as CASSQDGGFVAFF. The chain uses TRBV14 and TRBJ1-1; D is perhaps TRBD1 (5 bases). The CDR3 has 13 amino acids. V lost 0 bases, J lost 10 bases, and 12 bases lay in between. Germline V gene data show CDR1 as SGHDN and CDR2 as FVKESK. The complete variable domain, with remaining parts taken from reference TRBV14 and TRBJ1-1, reads EAGVTQFPSHSVIEKGQTVTLRCDPISGHDNLYWYRRVMGKEIKFLLHFVKESKQDESGMPNNRFLAERTGGTYSTLKVQPAELEDSGVYFCASSQDGGFVAFFGQGTRLTVV.

The rearrangement uses TRBV12-5 and TRBJ2-4; TRBD1 aligns across 11 bases. Germline assignment: CDR1 LGHNT and CDR2 FRNRAP. J was trimmed by 1 base and V by 3 bases; bases with no gene match: 11. The CDR3 loop spans 19 amino acids. DNA of the CDR3: TGTGCTAGTGGTTTCAAAACCCTGGGACAGGGGGGCGCCAAAAACATTCAGTACTTC. Translation: CASGFKTLGQGGAKNIQYF.

This clone was seen more than once but under ten times. The chain joins TRBV7-9 to TRBJ1-2, with unresolved D. From germline, CDR1 is SEHNR and CDR2 FQNEAQ (reference sequence). The CDR3 loop spans 11 amino acids. V lost 11 bases and J 4 bases, leaving 11 bases between the germline ends. CDR3 in DNA: TGTGCCGGAGGGCTCCTCTATGGCTACACCTTC. Residues: CAGGLLYGYTF.

The rearrangement links TRBV25-1 to TRBJ2-1, with D perhaps TRBD1 (7 bases). The CDR3 covers 13 residues. The V end lost 8 bases, the J end lost 5 bases, and 13 bases lay between the germline ends. Germline V gene data show CDR1 as MGHDK and CDR2 as SYGVNS. CDR3 bases: TGTGCCAGCGCGGGACAGTTAAACAATGAGCAGTTCTTC. This codes for CASAGQLNNEQFF.

At least ten counts were recorded for this clone. The CDR3 here is CSVGWGRSNEQYF. CDR3 sequence (DNA): TGCAGCGTTGGATGGGGCAGATCTAACGAGCAGTACTTC. This sequence joins TRBV29-1 and TRBJ2-7; tentative D call: TRBD1 (5 bases). CDR3 length: 13 amino acids. The germline V gene encodes CDR1 SQVTM and CDR2 ANQGSEA. The germline V and J ends were trimmed by 4 bases and 5 bases, with 15 bases remaining between them.

V gene TRBV12-5 combines with J gene TRBJ2-7; a possible D gene is TRBD1 (6 bases). CDR1 and CDR2 (germline): LGHNT, FRNRAP. V shed 4 bases and J shed 4 bases, with 17 bases lying between them. The length of the CDR3 is 15 residues. In DNA form, the CDR3 reads TGTGCTAGTGGTTCGCAACAGGGAGTGGTTTACGAGCAGTACTTC. This encodes CASGSQQGVVYEQYF.

The table lists this clone with a few counts. The chain has TRBV30 and TRBJ2-3; 8 bases are shared with TRBD2. Germline-derived CDR1 and CDR2 are GTSNPN and SVGIG (reference sequence). Trimming at V came to 0 bases and at J to 6 bases, leaving 14 bases not matched to a gene. The CDR3 contains 17 residues. CDR3 loop: CAWSVIDGAGVRDTQYF. The CDR3 DNA reads TGTGCCTGGAGTGTAATTGATGGAGCGGGGGTGCGCGATACGCAGTATTTT.

This clone was found a few times. The chain is built from TRBV5-4 and TRBJ2-3, with TRBD2 as a possible D gene (6 bases). The V end was cut by 0 bases, the J end by 5 bases, with 16 bases between. The CDR3 contains 16 residues. CDR1 SGHNT and CDR2 YYREEE come from the germline V gene (reference sequence). Written as DNA, the CDR3 is TGTGCCAGCAGCTTGGATGGAGGGTTGTACGGAGATACGCAGTATTTT. It translates to CASSLDGGLYGDTQYF.

This clone was counted a few times. Sequence at one end of the junction differs from germline and may be a read error. The V and J genes are TRBV30 and TRBJ2-1; possible D gene TRBD1, 6 bases. The V gene's germline CDR1 is GTSNPN and CDR2 SVGIG (reference sequence). The CDR3 covers 14 residues. As DNA, the CDR3 is TGTGCCGGGAGACAGGACACCTCCTACAATGAGCAGTTCTTC. Encoded protein: CAGRQDTSYNEQFF.

This rearrangement joins TRBV25-1 to TRBJ1-3; no firm D call. CDR1 and CDR2 from the germline V gene are MGHDK and SYGVNS. The CDR3 is 15 residues long. Trimming removed 4 bases from V and 3 bases from J, with 13 bases in between. CDR3 region: CASSASVEGGNTIYF. The CDR3 bases are TGTGCCAGCAGTGCTAGTGTAGAGGGTGGAAACACCATATATTTT.

This clone appeared a few times. The chain's CDR3 is CASSPLAGGVTDTQYF. The CDR3, as DNA: TGTGCCAGCAGCCCCCTAGCGGGAGGGGTCACAGATACGCAGTATTTT. This chain links TRBV5-6 with TRBJ2-3; TRBD2 aligns across 12 bases. The CDR3 is 16 amino acids. V was pared by 4 bases and J by 2 bases, with 5 bases of the junction left unmatched. In germline, CDR1 is SGHDT, CDR2 YYEEEE.

The chain joins TRBV6-1 to TRBJ2-1; perhaps TRBD2 as D (5 bases). V lost 2 bases and J 2 bases, leaving 13 bases between the germline ends. CDR1 is MNHNS and CDR2 is SASEGT in the germline V gene. The CDR3 is made up of 16 amino acids. The CDR3 DNA reads as TGTGCCAGCAGTGAACGGGGAACCGGGCCCTACAATGAGCAGTTCTTC. Protein sequence: CASSERGTGPYNEQFF.

This clone was counted a few times. V and J are TRBV13 and TRBJ1-5; the match to TRBD1 covers 7 bases. J was trimmed by 7 bases and V by 5 bases; bases with no gene match: 5. The CDR3 totals 13 residues. CDR1 is PRHDT, CDR2 FYEKMQ, per germline (reference sequence). CDR3 sequence reads: CASSRGTVQPQHF. DNA for the CDR3: TGTGCCAGCAGCAGAGGGACAGTACAGCCCCAGCATTTT. The complete variable domain, with remaining parts taken from reference TRBV13 and TRBJ1-5, reads AAGVIQSPRHLIKEKRETATLKCYPIPRHDTVYWYQQGPGQDPQFLISFYEKMQSDKGSIPDRFSAQQFSDYHSELNMSSLELGDSALYFCASSRGTVQPQHFGDGTRLSIL.

This clone was counted between two and nine times. The chain links TRBV25-1 to TRBJ1-2; D ambiguous. The CDR3 is made up of 14 amino acids. Germline V CDR1 and CDR2: MGHDK, SYGVNS. V dropped 1 base and J dropped 3 bases, with 9 bases sitting between them. The CDR3 spells CASSELGLYYGYTF. CDR3 DNA sequence: TGTGCCAGCAGTGAATTGGGCCTTTACTATGGCTACACCTTC.

This clone has only a few counts. The gene calls are TRBV7-3 and TRBJ1-1; D is ambiguous. Germline V gives CDR1 SGHTA, CDR2 FQGTGA. This CDR3 has 17 residues. V lost 1 base to trimming and J lost 0 bases, with 15 bases between them. CDR3 DNA: TGTGCCAGCAGCTTAATAGGTTCCCAGGCCCTGAACACTGAAGCTTTCTTT. Translated, it gives CASSLIGSQALNTEAFF.

This clone was detected a few times. The V gene is TRBV11-2, the J gene TRBJ1-1; D gene ambiguous. V was cut by 1 base and J by 0 bases, with 3 bases left in between. CDR3 length equals 13 residues. In germline, CDR1 is SGHAT, CDR2 FQNNGV. DNA for the CDR3: TGTGCCAGCAGCTTAGTCATGAACACTGAAGCTTTCTTT. Translating it yields CASSLVMNTEAFF.

In this sample, this clone turned up a few times. The rearrangement uses TRBV11-2 and TRBJ2-5; D may be TRBD1 (6 bases). Germline CDR1 reads SGHAT; CDR2 reads FQNNGV. The CDR3 covers 15 residues. Trimming removed 5 bases from V and 5 bases from J, with 18 bases in between. CDR3 DNA: TGTGCCAGCAGCCATGCTAACAGGGTTTTGGAGACCCAGTACTTC. Protein sequence: CASSHANRVLETQYF. The whole variable domain, remainder taken from reference TRBV11-2 and TRBJ2-5, is EAGVAQSPRYKIIEKRQSVAFWCNPISGHATLYWYQQILGQGPKLLIQFQNNGVVDDSQLPKDRFSAERLKGVDSTLKIQPAKLEDSAVYLCASSHANRVLETQYFGPGTRLLVL.

The chain links TRBV14 to TRBJ2-7; tentatively, D is TRBD2 (5 bases). This CDR3 contains 15 residues. Germline V CDR1 and CDR2: SGHDN, FVKESK. Trimming stripped 5 bases from V and 3 bases from J, with 17 bases between. CDR3 sequence: CASSVGLLLDYEQYF. In DNA, the CDR3 is TGTGCCAGCAGCGTCGGACTTCTACTAGACTACGAGCAGTACTTC.